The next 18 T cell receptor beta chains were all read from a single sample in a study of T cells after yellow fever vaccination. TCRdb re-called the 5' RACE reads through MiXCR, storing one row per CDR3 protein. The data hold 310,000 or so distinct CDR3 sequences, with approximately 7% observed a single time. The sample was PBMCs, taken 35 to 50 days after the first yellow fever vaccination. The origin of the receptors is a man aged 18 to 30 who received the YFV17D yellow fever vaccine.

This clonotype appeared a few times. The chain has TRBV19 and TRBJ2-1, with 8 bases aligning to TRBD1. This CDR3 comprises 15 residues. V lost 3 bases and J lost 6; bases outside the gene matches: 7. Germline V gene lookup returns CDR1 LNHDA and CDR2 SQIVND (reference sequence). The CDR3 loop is CASSILRTGRNEQFF. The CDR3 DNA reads TGTGCCAGTAGTATCCTCAGGACAGGGCGCAATGAGCAGTTCTTC.

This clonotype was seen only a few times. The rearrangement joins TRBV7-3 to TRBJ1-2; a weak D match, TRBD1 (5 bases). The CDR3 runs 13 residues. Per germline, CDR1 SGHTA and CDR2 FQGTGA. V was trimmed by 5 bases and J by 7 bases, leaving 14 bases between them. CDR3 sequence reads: CASSPDRDFGYTF. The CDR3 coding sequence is TGTGCCAGCAGCCCTGACAGAGATTTTGGCTACACCTTC.

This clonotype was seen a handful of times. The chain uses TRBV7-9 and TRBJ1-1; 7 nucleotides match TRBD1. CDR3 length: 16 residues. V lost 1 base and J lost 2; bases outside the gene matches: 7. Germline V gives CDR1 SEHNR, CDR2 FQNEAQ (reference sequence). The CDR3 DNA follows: TGTGCCAGCAGCTTAGATACAGGGGCGAGAAACACTGAAGCTTTCTTT. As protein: CASSLDTGARNTEAFF.

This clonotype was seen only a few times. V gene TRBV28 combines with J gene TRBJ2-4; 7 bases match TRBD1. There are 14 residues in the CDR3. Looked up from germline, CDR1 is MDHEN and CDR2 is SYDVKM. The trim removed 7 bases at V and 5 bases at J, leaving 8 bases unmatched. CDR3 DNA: TGTGCCAGCACGGTCGGGACAGCTCAAAACATTCAGTACTTC. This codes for CASTVGTAQNIQYF.

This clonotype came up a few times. The CDR3 DNA reads as TGCGCCAGCAGTCATAGGGGGCCGGAGGAGTCTTTCTTT. Encoded protein: CASSHRGPEESFF. The genes are TRBV4-3 and TRBJ1-1; 7 bases are shared with TRBD1. The V and J ends lost 6 bases and 12 bases, in that order; junction bases with no gene match: 13. There are 13 residues in the CDR3. From germline, CDR1 is LGHNA and CDR2 YSLEER.

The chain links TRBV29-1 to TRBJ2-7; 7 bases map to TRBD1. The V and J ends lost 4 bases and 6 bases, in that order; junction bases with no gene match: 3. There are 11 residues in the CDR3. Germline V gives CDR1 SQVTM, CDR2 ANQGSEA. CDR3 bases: TGCAGCGTTGGACAGGGTGGCGAGCAGTACTTC. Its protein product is CSVGQGGEQYF.

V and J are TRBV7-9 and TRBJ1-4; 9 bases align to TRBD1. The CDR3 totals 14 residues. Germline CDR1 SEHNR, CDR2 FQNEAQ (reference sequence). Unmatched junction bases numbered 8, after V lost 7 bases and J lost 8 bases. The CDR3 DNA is TGTGCCAGCACCAGTGGGACAGGGAGCGAAAAACTGTTTTTT. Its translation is CASTSGTGSEKLFF.

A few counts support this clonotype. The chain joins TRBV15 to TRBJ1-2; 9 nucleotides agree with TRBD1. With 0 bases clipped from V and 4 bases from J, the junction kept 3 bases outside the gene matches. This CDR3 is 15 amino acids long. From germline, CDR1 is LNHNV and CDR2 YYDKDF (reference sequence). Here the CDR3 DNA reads TGTGCCACCAGCAGAGATTGGGGACAGGGCTATGGCTACACCTTC. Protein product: CATSRDWGQGYGYTF.

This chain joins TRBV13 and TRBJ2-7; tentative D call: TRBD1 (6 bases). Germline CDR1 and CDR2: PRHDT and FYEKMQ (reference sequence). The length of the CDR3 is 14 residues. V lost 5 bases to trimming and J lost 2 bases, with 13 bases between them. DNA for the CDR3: TGTGCCAGCAGCAAAACAGGGCTCCCCTACGAGCAGTACTTC. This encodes CASSKTGLPYEQYF.

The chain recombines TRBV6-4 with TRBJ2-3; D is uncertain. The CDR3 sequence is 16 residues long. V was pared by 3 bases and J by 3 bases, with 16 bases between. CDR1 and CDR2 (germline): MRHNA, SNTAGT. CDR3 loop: CASSERPVEGTDTQYF. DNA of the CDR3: TGTGCCAGCAGTGAAAGACCGGTGGAAGGTACAGATACGCAGTATTTT.

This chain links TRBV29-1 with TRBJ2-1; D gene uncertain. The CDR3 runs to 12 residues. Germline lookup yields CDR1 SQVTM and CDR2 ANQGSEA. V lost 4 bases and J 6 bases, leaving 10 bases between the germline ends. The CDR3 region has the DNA TGCAGCGTTGGTGGACGGTCCAATGAGCAGTTCTTC. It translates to CSVGGRSNEQFF.

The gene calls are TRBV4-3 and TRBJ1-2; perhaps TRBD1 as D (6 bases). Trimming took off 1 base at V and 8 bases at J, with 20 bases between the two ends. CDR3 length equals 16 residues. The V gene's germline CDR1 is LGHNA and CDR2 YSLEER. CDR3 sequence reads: CASSQGPQGQSEGYTF. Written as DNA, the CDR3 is TGCGCCAGCAGCCAAGGACCGCAGGGGCAGTCAGAGGGCTACACCTTC.

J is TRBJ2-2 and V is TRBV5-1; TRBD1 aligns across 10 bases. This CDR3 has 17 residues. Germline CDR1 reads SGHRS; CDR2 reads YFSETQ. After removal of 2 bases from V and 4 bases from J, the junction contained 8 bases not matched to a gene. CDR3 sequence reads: CASSFTFGQGGTGELFF. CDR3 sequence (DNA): TGCGCCAGCAGCTTTACCTTTGGACAGGGGGGCACCGGGGAGCTGTTTTTT.

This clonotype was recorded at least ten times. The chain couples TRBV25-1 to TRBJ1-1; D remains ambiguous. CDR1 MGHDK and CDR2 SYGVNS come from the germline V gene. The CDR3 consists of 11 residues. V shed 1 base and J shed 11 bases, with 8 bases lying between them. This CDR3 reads CASSEWQKAFF. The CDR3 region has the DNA TGTGCCAGCAGTGAATGGCAGAAGGCTTTCTTT. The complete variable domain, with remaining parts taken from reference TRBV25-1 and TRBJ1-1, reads EADIYQTPRYLVIGTGKKITLECSQTMGHDKMYWYQQDPGMELHLIHYSYGVNSTEKGDLSSESTVSRIRTEHFPLTLESARPSHTSQYLCASSEWQKAFFGQGTRLTVV.

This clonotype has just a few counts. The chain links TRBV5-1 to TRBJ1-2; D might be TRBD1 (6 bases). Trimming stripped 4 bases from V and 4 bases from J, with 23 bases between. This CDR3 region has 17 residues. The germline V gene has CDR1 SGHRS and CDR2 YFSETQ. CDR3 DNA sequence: TGCGCCAGCAGCGTTACTCCCCTGGGGGGCATCTCCTATGGCTACACCTTC. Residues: CASSVTPLGGISYGYTF.

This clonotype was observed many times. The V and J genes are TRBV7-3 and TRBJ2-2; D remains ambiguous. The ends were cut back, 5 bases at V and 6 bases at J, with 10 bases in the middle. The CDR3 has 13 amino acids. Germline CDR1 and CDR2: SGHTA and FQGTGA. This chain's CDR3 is CASSRAIPGELFF. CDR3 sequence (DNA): TGTGCCAGCAGCCGAGCGATCCCCGGGGAGCTGTTTTTT.

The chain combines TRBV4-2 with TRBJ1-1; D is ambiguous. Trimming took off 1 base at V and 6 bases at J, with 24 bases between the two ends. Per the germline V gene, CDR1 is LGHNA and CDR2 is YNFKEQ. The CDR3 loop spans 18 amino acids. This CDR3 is CASSQVVDGSPGGPEAFF. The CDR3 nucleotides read TGTGCCAGCAGCCAAGTCGTGGACGGGAGTCCCGGCGGGCCTGAAGCTTTCTTT.

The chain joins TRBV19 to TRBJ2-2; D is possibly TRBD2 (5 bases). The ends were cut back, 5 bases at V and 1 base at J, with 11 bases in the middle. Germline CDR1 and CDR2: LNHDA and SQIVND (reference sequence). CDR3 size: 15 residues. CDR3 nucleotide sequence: TGTGCCAGTAGTCTTGGGAGACTGAACACCGGGGAGCTGTTTTTT. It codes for CASSLGRLNTGELFF.